The 16 T cell receptor beta chains given below trace back to one sample, sequenced in a study of vaccination effects on CD4 cells after COVID-19. Their antigen targets remain unknown. ViraFEST assay sequencing came after antigen-specific CD4+ T cells were expanded with viral peptide pools. Following 10 days of culture, CD4+ T cells were isolated. Two doses of either BNT162b2 or mRNA-1273 were given to each participant. The table came from immunoSEQ multiplex PCR; TCRdb's copy has only in-frame clones and leaves some out. The sample shows approximately 29,000 clones, more than 60% of them seen only once. Specimen: CD4+ T cells from PBMCs cultured with HCoV-NL63 spike peptides, collected after COVID-19 vaccination. Receptor source: a human donor who received a COVID-19 vaccine.

This clone was found a few times. The chain recombines TRBV5-4 with TRBJ2-1, with no clear D. Per the germline V gene, CDR1 is SGHNT and CDR2 is YYREEE (reference sequence). CDR3 length: 19 residues. V gave up 3 bases and J gave up 1 base, with 23 bases separating them. In DNA, the CDR3 is TGTGCCAGCAGCTCGCGGTTGGGGTTAAGGCAGAGATCCTACAATGAGCAGTTCTTC. Encoded protein: CASSSRLGLRQRSYNEQFF.

J is TRBJ2-5 and V is TRBV10-2; no firm D call. Looked up from germline, CDR1 is WSHSY and CDR2 is SAAADI. The CDR3 contains 13 residues. Deletions cut 2 bases from V and 5 bases from J, with 9 bases between. The CDR3 loop reads CASSEVARETQYF. DNA of the CDR3: TGCGCCAGCAGTGAGGTGGCTCGCGAGACCCAGTACTTC.

The rearrangement links TRBV29-1 to TRBJ1-2; D is unclear. Germline loops: CDR1 SQVTM, CDR2 ANQGSEA. The CDR3 has 11 residues. The germline V and J ends were trimmed by 6 bases and 3 bases, with 8 bases remaining between them. The DNA for the CDR3 is TGCAGCGTCGACGTCTACTATGGCTACACCTTC. Translation gives CSVDVYYGYTF.

J is TRBJ2-7 and V is TRBV18; unclear D gene. CDR3 length: 11 amino acids. V was shortened by 3 bases and J by 8 bases, with 8 bases between the two germline ends. Germline CDR1 KGHSH, CDR2 LQKENI. Here the CDR3 reads CASSPDIQQYF. The CDR3 DNA sequence: TGTGCCAGCTCACCTGACATTCAGCAGTACTTC.

The genes are TRBV18 and TRBJ1-2; 8 bases are a match to TRBD1. The junction had 6 bases not matched to a gene; V was cut back by 5 bases and J by 1 base. The V gene's germline CDR1 is KGHSH and CDR2 LQKENI. The CDR3 runs to 15 residues. This CDR3 is CASSAGQGYNYGYTF. DNA for the CDR3: TGTGCCAGCTCAGCTGGACAGGGCTATAACTATGGCTACACCTTC.

The V and J genes are TRBV5-1 and TRBJ2-7; the match to TRBD2 covers 10 bases. The CDR3 contains 15 residues. The J segment lost 4 bases and the V segment lost 4 bases, leaving 8 bases of the junction unmatched. Germline V gives CDR1 SGHRS, CDR2 YFSETQ. DNA for the CDR3: TGCGCCAGCAGCCGGGTAGCGGGGGGACCATACGAGCAGTACTTC. This sequence encodes CASSRVAGGPYEQYF.

The chain has TRBV19 and TRBJ2-5, with 11 bases lining up with TRBD2. CDR1 and CDR2 (germline): LNHDA, SQIVND (reference sequence). The CDR3 is 15 residues long. With V trimmed by 4 bases and J by 7 bases, 8 bases remained unmatched. Here the CDR3 DNA reads TGTGCCAGTAGTACTTCTAGCGGGGGGACAGGGACCCAGTACTTC. It translates to CASSTSSGGTGTQYF.

This clone was detected once. This chain connects TRBV6-6 to TRBJ1-4; D is undetermined. This CDR3 contains 16 residues. The V and J ends lost 6 bases and 3 bases respectively, with 17 bases between them. Germline-derived CDR1 and CDR2 are MNHNY and SVGAGI (reference sequence). The CDR3 sequence: CASRALWTAPNEKLFF. CDR3 nucleotides: TGTGCCAGCAGGGCCCTTTGGACGGCCCCTAATGAAAAACTGTTTTTT.

In DNA, the CDR3 is TGCGCCAGCAGCCCCTACCAGGGGTTCAACAATGAGCAGTTCTTC. This encodes CASSPYQGFNNEQFF. The V and J genes are TRBV5-1 and TRBJ2-1, with D tentatively TRBD1 (6 bases). Germline CDR1 SGHRS, CDR2 YFSETQ. Trimming cost V 4 bases and J 5 bases, with 16 bases left between them. The CDR3 is 15 residues long.

The CDR3, as DNA: TGTGCCAGCAGCTCGGGCCCCGAAGAGACCCAGTACTTC. Translated, it gives CASSSGPEETQYF. The J gene is TRBJ2-5, the V gene TRBV6-5; unclear D gene. CDR3 size: 13 residues. The germline V gene has CDR1 MNHEY and CDR2 SVGAGI. V was shortened by 6 bases and J by 3 bases, with 11 bases between the two germline ends.

V is TRBV14 and J is TRBJ2-3; 9 bases map to TRBD2. The J segment lost 6 bases and the V segment lost 4 bases, leaving 14 bases of the junction unmatched. CDR3 length: 17 amino acids. Germline assignment: CDR1 SGHDN and CDR2 FVKESK. CDR3 in amino acids: CASSPRLGSGSTDTQYF. CDR3 coding DNA: TGTGCCAGCAGCCCAAGACTGGGTAGCGGGAGTACTGATACGCAGTATTTT. The full variable domain, its missing parts supplied by reference TRBV14 and TRBJ2-3, is EAGVTQFPSHSVIEKGQTVTLRCDPISGHDNLYWYRRVMGKEIKFLLHFVKESKQDESGMPNNRFLAERTGGTYSTLKVQPAELEDSGVYFCASSPRLGSGSTDTQYFGPGTRLTVL.

V gene TRBV6-6 combines with J gene TRBJ1-1; a weak D match, TRBD1 (6 bases). The CDR3 extends over 15 amino acids. V lost 2 bases, J lost 0 bases, and 10 bases lay in between. From germline, CDR1 is MNHNY and CDR2 SVGAGI (reference sequence). The DNA for the CDR3 is TGTGCCAGCAGTTACCTGGACAGATTGAACACTGAAGCTTTCTTT. Amino acid sequence: CASSYLDRLNTEAFF.

This chain links TRBV5-1 with TRBJ2-5, with D tentatively TRBD1 (5 bases). CDR3 length: 13 residues. The V gene lost 4 bases and the J gene lost 5 bases, with 12 bases spanning the gap. CDR1 and CDR2 (germline): SGHRS, YFSETQ. The CDR3 nucleotides read TGCGCCAGCAGCCAAGGGGCGAGGGAGACCCAGTACTTC. Its protein is CASSQGARETQYF.

In its sample, this clone was seen a few times. The rearrangement uses TRBV5-1 and TRBJ2-2, with 9 bases that match TRBD1. V was pared by 1 base and J by 5 bases, with 9 bases of the junction left unmatched. The CDR3 spans 17 residues. CDR1 and CDR2 from the germline V gene are SGHRS and YFSETQ. The CDR3 loop is CASSLTGGAVWTGELFF. The DNA of the CDR3 is TGCGCCAGCAGCTTGACAGGGGGCGCGGTATGGACCGGGGAGCTGTTTTTT. Supplemented by reference TRBV5-1 and TRBJ2-2, the full variable domain reads KAGVTQTPRYLIKTRGQQVTLSCSPISGHRSVSWYQQTPGQGLQFLFEYFSETQRNKGNFPGRFSGRQFSNSRSEMNVSTLELGDSALYLCASSLTGGAVWTGELFFGEGSRLTVL.

The chain has TRBV19 and TRBJ2-3; the D gene is possibly TRBD1 (6 bases). Per the germline V gene, CDR1 is LNHDA and CDR2 is SQIVND (reference sequence). With 7 bases removed from V and 1 base from J, the gap between germline ends came to 9 bases. The CDR3 sequence is 13 residues long. Written as DNA, the CDR3 is TGTGCCAGTATCGAGGGGGGCACAGATACGCAGTATTTT. Translated, it gives CASIEGGTDTQYF.

The chain joins TRBV9 to TRBJ2-3; no clear D. V lost 0 bases to trimming and J lost 3 bases, with 11 bases between them. Germline lookup yields CDR1 SGDLS and CDR2 YYNGEE. The CDR3 covers 15 residues. Here the CDR3 DNA reads TGTGCCAGCAGCGTAGATTTTGCTCGGACAGATACGCAGTATTTT. The encoded protein is CASSVDFARTDTQYF.